This T cell receptor (beta chain) was identified in a study of early T cells in non-severe SARS-CoV-2 infection. Study-wide results and caveats: Comparison of clonotypes with VDJdb favored anti-spike CD8 responses while missing private and CD4 specificities.

This clonotype turned up a few times. Its antigen is still unknown. Attachment of unique molecular identifiers was made to individual cDNA molecules. Via MiXCR, TCRdb re-called the 5' RACE reads, giving one row per CDR3 protein. Here the sample spans tens of thousands of distinct CDR3 sequences, 20% to 25% being singletons. CDR3 length: 14 amino acids. Germline-derived CDR1 and CDR2 are SGHRS and YFSETQ. V was clipped by 2 bases and J by 4 bases; unmatched bases: 6. Sequencing used whole blood, obtained at baseline. This rearrangement joins TRBV5-1 to TRBJ2-7; 7 bases are a match to TRBD1. This sequence was found in an adult who was a healthcare worker with PCR-confirmed SARS-CoV-2 infection or an uninfected control (not recorded which). CDR3 bases: TGCGCCAGCAGCTTACCCGACAGGGAATACGAGCAGTACTTC. Translated: CASSLPDREYEQYF.